What follows describes a single T cell receptor (beta chain). TCRdb's copy holds only in-frame clones and misses some; the assay was immunoSEQ multiplex PCR. The sample includes roughly 83,000 clones, 85% to 95% of them seen just once. This entry comes from a study of technical replicates of blood from a handful of donors. V dropped 2 bases and J dropped 2; count of bases not matched to a gene: 6. Germline CDR1 and CDR2: MNHEY and SMNVEV (reference sequence). The CDR3 has 15 residues. Sequencing was done on a sample of T cells isolated from PBMCs. The V gene is TRBV27, the J gene TRBJ2-7, with 7 bases matching TRBD1. The source of this sequence is a human donor in good health. CDR3 in amino acids: CASSLVPGGTYEQYF. DNA for the CDR3: TGTGCCAGCAGTTTAGTCCCAGGGGGTACCTACGAGCAGTACTTC.